The present entry profiles one T cell receptor (beta chain) with its context. This clone was observed a handful of times. This clone's antigen is unknown. It has no much larger one-base neighbor in the sample; base qualities were not kept. Each collaborating institution followed its own protocols to collect whole blood in K2EDTA tubes. For TCRbeta analysis, collaborators shipped samples as frozen whole blood, isolated PBMCs, or DNA extracted from either of those sample types. The immunoSEQ Assay, a bias-controlled multiplex PCR, was used to amplify TCRbeta CDR3 regions from genomic DNA. As for the original processing: Within the assay, amplification of reference gene primers was used to estimate how many nucleated cells each sample contained. To quantify the absolute abundance of each unique TCRbeta CDR3 rearrangement, sequence reads were collapsed and filtered. Productive Simpson clonality was computed per sample as the square root of Simpson's diversity index over productive rearrangements. Sourced from immuneACCESS, this table was stored by TCRdb with only in-frame sequences that have V and J called. A share of the clones is absent; for the studies checked, an unresolved V gene accounts for under half, and the remainder has no known explanation. V and J calls and clone size are those listed in that table; D and trimming were worked out from the DNA. The table for this sample lists roughly 290,000 clones; around 81% of them were counted only once. The ten most abundant clones make up around 4% of the sample.

The record originates from a study of blood T cell repertoires in COVID-19 (TCRdb year 2020). Background on the whole study: Samples covering the acute and convalescent phases of COVID-19 were provided by collaborators in the United States, Italy and Spain. The material from the prospective study consisted of cDNA or gDNA derived from T cells, B-cell-depleted T cells, or PBMCs. The dataset comprised deeply sampled blood TCRbeta repertoires from subjects exposed to, actively infected with, or recovered from COVID-19. The repertoires were made available in a free public database intended to serve as a resource for research on the immune response to SARS-CoV-2. The samples were drawn from two sources: the first 160 participants of the ongoing ImmuneRACE study, and 1,200 or so subjects contributed by 6 global collaborators. The sample metadata nearly always contained a de-identified subject ID, COVID-19 status, age in years and sex. Where available, HLA class I and class II types were taken from metadata supplied by the sample provider and were not determined by assay-based typing. General conclusions and limits of the study: The amount of clinical and demographic metadata varied by source and participant and was provided uncurated.

The CDR3 goes from the cysteine to the phenylalanine over 13 residues. Just CDR3 DNA is preserved here, 39 bases in frame from base 1. From the germline V gene (reference sequence), CDR1 is GTSNPN and CDR2 is SVGIG. V is pruned by 0 bases and J by 4 bases, leaving 2 bases of the junction without a gene match. The specimen was peripheral blood. Recombination connected TRBV30 to TRBJ1-1; the junction holds 7 bases that match TRBD1. The origin of this receptor is a woman between 45 and 60 years old with active or convalescent COVID-19. CDR3 region: CAWSVNRGTEAFF. The DNA sequence follows: TGTGCCTGGAGTGTTAACAGGGGCACTGAAGCTTTCTTT.